The next 2 T cell receptor beta chains were all read from a single sample in a study of OX40 agonist ivuxolimab in advanced cancers. The protocol was immunoSEQ multiplex PCR, while the TCRdb copy is restricted to in-frame clones and leaves out a portion. The sample includes more than 70,000 clones, about 89% of them seen just once. The specimen was CD4+ or CD8+ T cells sorted from blood, collected in a trial of the OX40 agonist ivuxolimab. The origin of the receptors is an adult with an advanced solid tumor such as melanoma, head and neck, liver or kidney cancer.

In its sample, this clone was seen once. This rearrangement joins TRBV28 to TRBJ1-1, with D unclear. V dropped 8 bases and J dropped 6 bases, with 16 bases sitting between them. The CDR3 runs 13 residues. Germline V CDR1 and CDR2: MDHEN, SYDVKM. The CDR3 is CASLLGEAPEAFF. The DNA of the CDR3 is TGTGCCAGCCTCCTCGGGGAGGCGCCTGAAGCTTTCTTT.

J is TRBJ1-5 and V is TRBV18; perhaps TRBD1 as D (6 bases). With 6 bases removed from V and 6 bases from J, the gap between germline ends came to 21 bases. The germline CDR1 and CDR2 sequences are KGHSH and LQKENI. This CDR3 region has 16 residues. The CDR3 here is CASSPGVRVQGQPQHF. The CDR3 coding sequence is TGTGCCAGCTCCCCAGGGGTCCGGGTTCAGGGTCAGCCCCAGCATTTT. Full variable domain (rest looked up from reference TRBV18 and TRBJ1-5): NAGVMQNPRHLVRRRGQEARLRCSPMKGHSHVYWYRQLPEEGLKFMVYLQKENIIDESGMPKERFSAEFPKEGPSILRIQQVVRGDSAAYFCASSPGVRVQGQPQHFGDGTRLSIL.